This is a list of T cell receptor beta chains from one sample in a study of T cells after yellow fever vaccination. TCRdb processed the 5' RACE reads anew with MiXCR; each CDR3 protein has one entry. The sample includes over 35,000 distinct CDR3 sequences, 5% to 8% of them seen just once. Here the sequenced sample was PBMCs, either bulk or a sorted T-cell subset (CD4+, CD8+, memory, or dextramer-sorted; not recorded which), taken 45 days after the yellow fever booster vaccination. The receptors derive from a young man who received the YFV17D yellow fever vaccine. Each CDR3 is given with its conserved first and last residue. The order of the fields is V gene, clone size, J gene, D gene, CDR3 protein, CDR3 DNA. A D gene is named only where the DNA matches it firmly. Clone size, where shown, is once, few, many, or a class for clones that have expanded.

v_gene: TRBV5-1; abundance: many; j_gene: TRBJ1-5; d_gene: TRBD1; CDR3aa: CASSPGQGGSNQPQHF; CDR3nt: TGCGCCAGCAGCCCGGGACAGGGAGGGAGCAATCAGCCCCAGCATTTT
v_gene: TRBV11-2; abundance: .; j_gene: TRBJ2-3; d_gene: .; CDR3aa: CASSYDWRRSDTQYF; CDR3nt: TGTGCCAGCAGTTATGACTGGAGGAGGTCAGATACGCAGTATTTT
v_gene: TRBV7-9; abundance: many; j_gene: TRBJ2-7; d_gene: .; CDR3aa: CASSSIPAYEQYF; CDR3nt: TGTGCCAGCAGCTCTATCCCGGCCTACGAGCAGTACTTC
v_gene: TRBV7-2; abundance: .; j_gene: TRBJ2-3; d_gene: TRBD1; CDR3aa: CASSVQGSSTDTQYF; CDR3nt: TGTGCCAGCAGTGTACAGGGGAGTAGCACAGATACGCAGTATTTT
v_gene: TRBV10-3; abundance: .; j_gene: TRBJ2-5; d_gene: TRBD1; CDR3aa: CAIQGAGETQYF; CDR3nt: TGTGCCATCCAGGGGGCAGGGGAGACCCAGTACTTC
v_gene: TRBV7-2; abundance: many; j_gene: TRBJ1-5; d_gene: TRBD1; CDR3aa: CASSPGGYPSNQPQHF; CDR3nt: TGTGCCAGCAGCCCAGGGGGTTACCCAAGCAATCAGCCCCAGCATTTT
v_gene: TRBV20-1; abundance: many; j_gene: TRBJ1-5; d_gene: .; CDR3aa: CSAKKGRDQPQHF; CDR3nt: TGCAGTGCCAAGAAAGGGAGGGATCAGCCCCAGCATTTT
v_gene: TRBV12-3/TRBV12-4; abundance: many; j_gene: TRBJ1-1; d_gene: .; CDR3aa: CASSLAFYRENTEAFF; CDR3nt: TGTGCCAGCAGTTTAGCTTTCTACAGGGAAAACACTGAAGCTTTCTTT
v_gene: TRBV12-3/TRBV12-4; abundance: few; j_gene: TRBJ1-2; d_gene: TRBD1; CDR3aa: CASSNTRQGDYGYTF; CDR3nt: TGTGCCAGCAGTAACACCCGACAGGGTGACTATGGCTACACCTTC
v_gene: TRBV19; abundance: .; j_gene: TRBJ2-1; d_gene: .; CDR3aa: CASSMGVGDEQFF; CDR3nt: TGTGCCAGTAGTATGGGAGTAGGAGATGAGCAGTTCTTC
v_gene: TRBV5-5; abundance: .; j_gene: TRBJ2-1; d_gene: .; CDR3aa: CASSLDVWVRANEQFF; CDR3nt: TGTGCCAGCAGCCTGGACGTCTGGGTCAGGGCCAATGAGCAGTTCTTC
v_gene: TRBV18; abundance: medium-sized; j_gene: TRBJ2-1; d_gene: .; CDR3aa: CASSPEYEQFF; CDR3nt: TGTGCCAGCTCACCGGAGTATGAGCAGTTCTTC
v_gene: TRBV7-2; abundance: many; j_gene: TRBJ2-1; d_gene: .; CDR3aa: CASSLLNEQFF; CDR3nt: TGTGCCAGCAGCTTGCTGAATGAGCAGTTCTTC
v_gene: TRBV29-1; abundance: many; j_gene: TRBJ1-2; d_gene: .; CDR3aa: CSVAEPYGYTF; CDR3nt: TGCAGCGTTGCAGAGCCTTATGGCTACACCTTC
v_gene: TRBV7-9; abundance: many; j_gene: TRBJ2-1; d_gene: .; CDR3aa: CASSSRFQPDNEQFF; CDR3nt: TGTGCCAGCAGCTCTCGCTTCCAACCGGACAATGAGCAGTTCTTC
v_gene: TRBV29-1; abundance: few; j_gene: TRBJ2-3; d_gene: .; CDR3aa: CSVDGGNTDTQYF; CDR3nt: TGCAGCGTTGATGGGGGGAACACAGATACGCAGTATTTT
v_gene: TRBV27; abundance: many; j_gene: TRBJ1-2; d_gene: TRBD1; CDR3aa: CASPGQGDVSYTF; CDR3nt: TGTGCCAGCCCGGGACAGGGGGATGTGAGCTACACCTTC
v_gene: TRBV4-3; abundance: many; j_gene: TRBJ2-7; d_gene: TRBD2; CDR3aa: CASSQDWRLADGYEQYF; CDR3nt: TGCGCCAGCAGCCAAGATTGGAGACTAGCGGATGGCTACGAGCAGTACTTC
v_gene: TRBV12-3/TRBV12-4; abundance: many; j_gene: TRBJ2-7; d_gene: .; CDR3aa: CASRRQDYEQYF; CDR3nt: TGTGCCAGCAGACGACAGGACTACGAGCAGTACTTC
v_gene: TRBV20-1; abundance: many; j_gene: TRBJ1-5; d_gene: .; CDR3aa: CSARDETPNQPQHF; CDR3nt: TGCAGTGCTAGAGATGAAACTCCGAATCAGCCCCAGCATTTT
v_gene: TRBV7-2; abundance: few; j_gene: TRBJ1-1; d_gene: .; CDR3aa: CASSLDNIQVTTEAFF; CDR3nt: TGTGCCAGCAGCTTAGATAATATACAGGTTACCACTGAAGCTTTCTTT
v_gene: TRBV5-1; abundance: .; j_gene: TRBJ2-7; d_gene: .; CDR3aa: CASRDASYEQYF; CDR3nt: TGCGCCAGCCGGGACGCCTCCTACGAGCAGTACTTC
v_gene: TRBV27; abundance: many; j_gene: TRBJ2-4; d_gene: .; CDR3aa: CASSLEPRHIQYF; CDR3nt: TGTGCCAGCAGTTTAGAGCCACGACACATTCAGTACTTC
v_gene: TRBV12-3/TRBV12-4; abundance: few; j_gene: TRBJ2-1; d_gene: .; CDR3aa: CASSFPPNNEQFF; CDR3nt: TGTGCCAGCAGTTTCCCACCGAACAATGAGCAGTTCTTC
v_gene: TRBV20-1; abundance: few; j_gene: TRBJ2-1; d_gene: TRBD2; CDR3aa: CSAPTGTSGSNEQFF; CDR3nt: TGCAGTGCTCCCACCGGGACTAGCGGGAGCAATGAGCAGTTCTTC
v_gene: TRBV7-9; abundance: few; j_gene: TRBJ1-3; d_gene: .; CDR3aa: CASSTIADTIYF; CDR3nt: TGTGCCAGCAGTACTATCGCGGACACCATATATTTT
v_gene: TRBV9; abundance: many; j_gene: TRBJ2-1; d_gene: .; CDR3aa: CASSVANNEQFF; CDR3nt: TGTGCCAGCAGCGTAGCCAACAATGAGCAGTTCTTC
v_gene: TRBV5-4; abundance: .; j_gene: TRBJ2-7; d_gene: TRBD1; CDR3aa: CASSFKGQGTAEQYF; CDR3nt: TGTGCCAGCAGCTTCAAGGGACAGGGGACGGCCGAGCAGTACTTC
v_gene: TRBV3-1; abundance: many; j_gene: TRBJ1-1; d_gene: .; CDR3aa: CASSPFAGTYTEAFF; CDR3nt: TGTGCCAGCAGCCCCTTCGCTGGTACATACACTGAAGCTTTCTTT
v_gene: TRBV12-3/TRBV12-4; abundance: many; j_gene: TRBJ2-5; d_gene: TRBD2; CDR3aa: CASSSSSSGETQYF; CDR3nt: TGTGCCAGCAGTTCATCGTCTAGCGGAGAGACCCAGTACTTC
v_gene: TRBV5-1; abundance: many; j_gene: TRBJ2-7; d_gene: TRBD2; CDR3aa: CASSNEGLASLLAGSYEQYF; CDR3nt: TGCGCCAGCAGCAACGAGGGACTAGCGAGCCTTCTCGCAGGGAGTTACGAGCAGTACTTC
v_gene: TRBV7-2; abundance: .; j_gene: TRBJ2-3; d_gene: TRBD2; CDR3aa: CASTASGRATDTQYF; CDR3nt: TGTGCCAGCACCGCGAGCGGGAGGGCCACAGATACGCAGTATTTT